Each of the 30 T cell receptor beta chains below was sequenced from the same sample in a study of blood T cell repertoires in COVID-19. Clones were read by immunoSEQ multiplex PCR, and TCRdb kept only the in-frame ones, dropping some. The sample lists 150,000 to 200,000 clones; around 79% were seen once. Sequencing was done on a sample of peripheral blood. The receptors shown here come from a man aged 55 to 70 with active or convalescent COVID-19.

The chain couples TRBV18 to TRBJ2-7, with TRBD1 matching 7 bases. The CDR3 consists of 13 residues. V trimming: 4 bases; J trimming: 2 bases; junction bases outside the gene matches: 2. Germline values: CDR1 KGHSH, CDR2 LQKENI. CDR3: CASSLQGAYEQYF. Written as DNA, the CDR3 is TGTGCCAGCTCACTCCAGGGGGCCTACGAGCAGTACTTC.

The chain is built from TRBV6-5 and TRBJ2-5; unclear D gene. Deletions cut 4 bases from V and 4 bases from J, with 10 bases between. The germline V gene has CDR1 MNHEY and CDR2 SVGAGI. The length of the CDR3 is 13 residues. The CDR3 spells CASSFSGAETQYF. The CDR3 DNA reads as TGTGCCAGCAGTTTTTCAGGCGCAGAGACCCAGTACTTC.

The V and J genes are TRBV9 and TRBJ2-5, with TRBD2 matching 10 bases. The CDR3 loop spans 16 amino acids. Germline V gives CDR1 SGDLS, CDR2 YYNGEE. The J segment lost 5 bases and the V segment lost 4 bases, leaving 11 bases of the junction unmatched. The CDR3 coding sequence is TGTGCCAGCAGCCCCCGGGCTAGCGGGAGTTGGGAGACCCAGTACTTC. This encodes CASSPRASGSWETQYF.

The V call is TRBV28, the J call TRBJ2-3; no definite D call. Germline V gene lookup returns CDR1 MDHEN and CDR2 SYDVKM. There are 13 residues in the CDR3. With 6 bases removed from V and 1 base from J, the gap between germline ends came to 8 bases. The CDR3 region is CASRVAGTDTQYF. CDR3 in DNA: TGTGCCAGCAGAGTAGCAGGCACAGATACGCAGTATTTT.

The chain combines TRBV28 with TRBJ2-7; the D gene is possibly TRBD2 (6 bases). The CDR3 is made up of 15 amino acids. CDR1 MDHEN and CDR2 SYDVKM come from the germline V gene. V lost 10 bases and J 1 base, leaving 20 bases between the germline ends. The DNA for the CDR3 is TGTGCCACAGAGCCCCCCGGACTACCTTCCTACGAGCAGTACTTC. Amino acid sequence: CATEPPGLPSYEQYF.

This clone showed up just once. The chain links TRBV19 to TRBJ2-3; 8 nucleotides match TRBD1. Germline V CDR1 and CDR2: LNHDA, SQIVND (reference sequence). The CDR3 loop spans 15 amino acids. Trimming removed 5 bases from V and 1 base from J; junction bases left unmatched: 5. This chain's CDR3 is CASSVTGAGTDTQYF. The CDR3 bases are TGTGCCAGTAGTGTGACAGGGGCCGGCACAGATACGCAGTATTTT.

The chain couples TRBV12-3 or TRBV12-4 to TRBJ1-1, with D perhaps matching TRBD1 (5 bases). The CDR3 contains 13 residues. V was shortened by 1 base and J by 5 bases, with 8 bases between the two germline ends. Here the CDR3 DNA reads TGTGCCAGCAGTTTAGAAGGGGTAACTGAAGCTTTCTTT. Protein: CASSLEGVTEAFF.

This rearrangement joins TRBV7-8 to TRBJ1-1; D perhaps matches TRBD1 (5 bases). The germline V gene encodes CDR1 SGHVS and CDR2 FQNEAQ. The V gene lost 5 bases and the J gene lost 5 bases, with 12 bases spanning the gap. This CDR3 region has 13 residues. The CDR3 here is CASSGGRGTEAFF. CDR3 in DNA: TGTGCCAGCAGCGGAGGGAGGGGTACTGAAGCTTTCTTT.

The sample holds one count of this clone. The chain joins TRBV20-1 to TRBJ2-3, with 7 bases that match TRBD2. Germline V gene data show CDR1 as DFQATT and CDR2 as SNEGSKA (reference sequence). V shed 3 bases, J shed 3 bases, and the junction held 12 bases outside the gene matches. This CDR3 has 16 amino acids. CDR3 region: CSASRGDLSGTDTQYF. The CDR3 DNA sequence: TGCAGTGCTAGTCGGGGGGACCTGTCGGGGACAGATACGCAGTATTTT.

The chain joins TRBV10-3 to TRBJ1-2; 8 bases align to TRBD1. J gave up 6 bases and V 6 bases, and 6 bases lay outside the gene matches. This CDR3 is 13 amino acids long. Germline V gene data show CDR1 as ENHRY and CDR2 as SYGVKD. The CDR3 region is CAISTGGSDGYTF. Here the CDR3 DNA reads TGTGCCATCAGCACAGGGGGAAGTGATGGCTACACCTTC.

V and J are TRBV11-3 and TRBJ2-1, with D tentatively TRBD2 (5 bases). The CDR3 is 13 amino acids. Germline CDR1 is SGHNT and CDR2 is YENEEA. V dropped 6 bases and J dropped 5 bases, with 11 bases sitting between them. Here the CDR3 DNA reads TGTGCCAGCAGTACGGGGTACAACAATGAGCAGTTCTTC. This gives the protein CASSTGYNNEQFF.

The V call is TRBV6-2 or TRBV6-3, the J call TRBJ2-1, with TRBD1 identical over 8 bases. The CDR3 length is 15 residues. The germline V gene encodes CDR1 MNHEY and CDR2 SVGEGT. J was trimmed by 5 bases and V by 5 bases; bases with no gene match: 8. Here the CDR3 reads CASSPRDRRDNEQFF. DNA for the CDR3: TGTGCCAGCAGTCCGCGGGACAGGAGGGACAATGAGCAGTTCTTC.

This clone came up a few times. The V and J genes are TRBV7-6 and TRBJ2-7; perhaps TRBD2 as D (6 bases). Trimming shortened V by 5 bases and J by 2 bases, and 13 bases separated the two germline ends. Germline CDR1 and CDR2: SGHVS and FNYEAQ. This CDR3 has 14 residues. Written as DNA, the CDR3 is TGTGCCAGCAGCGAGCTAGCGTCGACCTACGAGCAGTACTTC. It yields the protein CASSELASTYEQYF.

The CDR3 nucleotides are TGTGCCAGCAGTTACTCCCGGGACTTCTATGGCTACACCTTC. Amino acids: CASSYSRDFYGYTF. The rearrangement joins TRBV6-5 to TRBJ1-2; a possible D gene is TRBD1 (5 bases). The CDR3 consists of 14 residues. V shed 0 bases and J shed 4 bases, with 9 bases lying between them. Germline values: CDR1 MNHEY, CDR2 SVGAGI.

The CDR3 region is CASSLRRGNSPLHF. The CDR3 coding sequence is TGTGCCAGCAGTTTAAGAAGGGGTAATTCACCCCTCCACTTT. The chain couples TRBV27 to TRBJ1-6; TRBD1 might be the D (5 bases). Trimming shortened V by 2 bases and J by 6 bases, and 8 bases separated the two germline ends. This CDR3 comprises 14 residues. CDR1 is MNHEY, CDR2 SMNVEV, per germline (reference sequence).

The V gene is TRBV7-6, the J gene TRBJ2-7; D perhaps matches TRBD2 (6 bases). V was clipped by 5 bases and J by 2 bases, with 10 bases between them. The germline V gene encodes CDR1 SGHVS and CDR2 FNYEAQ. CDR3 size: 13 residues. CDR3 protein: CASSPGLTYEQYF. For the CDR3, the DNA is TGTGCCAGCAGCCCCGGACTAACCTACGAGCAGTACTTC.

This clone was counted only a few times. The same CDR3 is also encoded by other DNA sequences in this sample. The V gene is TRBV3-1 (or the pseudogene TRBV3-2), the J gene TRBJ2-7; 9 positions match TRBD1. V was pared by 6 bases and J by 2 bases, with 2 bases of the junction left unmatched. From germline, CDR1 is LGHDT and CDR2 YNNKEL (reference sequence). The CDR3 runs to 13 residues. CDR3 coding DNA: TGTGCCAGCAGAGGACAGGGGCCCTACGAGCAGTACTTC. This gives the protein CASRGQGPYEQYF.

This clone was recorded only once. The chain combines TRBV27 with TRBJ2-7; D not resolved. The V gene lost 3 bases and the J gene lost 5 bases, with 14 bases spanning the gap. Germline V CDR1 and CDR2: MNHEY, SMNVEV (reference sequence). This CDR3 contains 14 residues. In nucleotides, the CDR3 is TGTGCCAGCAGTTTTTGGCATAAGTCCGACGAGCAGTACTTC. Residues: CASSFWHKSDEQYF.

V and J are TRBV18 and TRBJ1-5; possible D gene TRBD1, 5 bases. The CDR3 extends over 19 amino acids. CDR1 KGHSH and CDR2 LQKENI come from the germline V gene. V dropped 4 bases and J dropped 2 bases, with 24 bases sitting between them. In DNA form, the CDR3 reads TGTGCCAGCTCACGAGCAGCAACGGGGGGAATCGGTGGCAATCAGCCCCAGCATTTT. Translation: CASSRAATGGIGGNQPQHF.

This chain joins TRBV3-1 (or the pseudogene TRBV3-2) and TRBJ1-1; 9 nucleotides line up with TRBD1. Germline V gene sequence: CDR1 LGHDT, CDR2 YNNKEL (reference sequence). This CDR3 is 15 amino acids long. V dropped 1 base and J dropped 0; count of bases not matched to a gene: 0. CDR3 sequence: CASSQGTGVNTEAFF. Here the CDR3 DNA reads TGTGCCAGCAGCCAAGGGACAGGGGTGAACACTGAAGCTTTCTTT.

The chain links TRBV4-1 to TRBJ1-1; TRBD1 agrees at 7 bases. Germline V lookup: CDR1 MGHRA, CDR2 YSYEKL. The CDR3 is 14 residues long. The V gene end was trimmed by 2 bases and the J gene end by 7 bases; junction bases not matched to a gene: 7. This chain's CDR3 is CASSQRAGQVEAFF. CDR3 DNA sequence: TGCGCCAGCAGCCAAAGGGCCGGACAGGTTGAAGCTTTCTTT.

This chain connects TRBV6-2 or TRBV6-3 to TRBJ2-7; 11 nucleotides agree with TRBD1. The germline gives CDR1 MNHEY, CDR2 SVGEGT. V lost 5 bases, J lost 2 bases, and 5 bases stayed unmatched. CDR3 length: 15 amino acids. CDR3 loop: CASSSPGQGAYEQYF. Written as DNA, the CDR3 is TGTGCCAGCAGTAGCCCGGGACAGGGGGCCTACGAGCAGTACTTC.

This chain uses TRBV7-2 with TRBJ1-4; weak D call: TRBD1 (5 bases). The CDR3 extends over 15 amino acids. Trimming removed 1 base at V and 8 bases at J, with 14 bases between. Per the germline V gene, CDR1 is SGHTA and CDR2 is FQGNSA. The CDR3 protein is CASSLGGKSGEKLFF. CDR3 sequence (DNA): TGTGCCAGCAGCTTAGGGGGGAAGAGCGGGGAAAAACTGTTTTTT.

CDR3 protein: CASSQSLAGEGFSYEQYF. The CDR3 nucleotides are TGTGCCAGCAGCCAATCTTTGGCAGGGGAGGGGTTTTCCTACGAGCAGTACTTC. V gene TRBV5-6 combines with J gene TRBJ2-7, with a tentative D call TRBD2 (7 bases). The germline CDR1 and CDR2 sequences are SGHDT and YYEEEE. This CDR3 is built from 18 residues. Trimming cost V 4 bases and J 1 base, with 24 bases left between them.

This clone occurred once. V usage is TRBV10-3 and J usage is TRBJ2-5; the match to TRBD2 covers 12 bases. Per germline, CDR1 ENHRY and CDR2 SYGVKD. V trimming: 4 bases; J trimming: 9 bases; junction bases outside the gene matches: 12. This CDR3 has 16 amino acids. This CDR3 is CAISGGTSGRDGPQYF. CDR3 nucleotide sequence: TGTGCCATCAGTGGGGGGACTAGCGGGCGGGACGGGCCCCAGTACTTC.

The chain uses TRBV19 and TRBJ1-4; possibly TRBD1 for D (6 bases). The ends were cut back, 5 bases at V and 3 bases at J, with 13 bases in the middle. Germline CDR1 LNHDA, CDR2 SQIVND (reference sequence). The CDR3 is 15 amino acids. CDR3 sequence (DNA): TGTGCCAGTAGTCGCTGGACAGTCTCTAATGAAAAACTGTTTTTT. It yields the protein CASSRWTVSNEKLFF.

This clone was recorded a few times. The V and J genes are TRBV9 and TRBJ2-7, with TRBD2 identical over 11 bases. CDR3 length: 15 residues. Germline CDR1 and CDR2: SGDLS and YYNGEE. Germline trimming cut 3 bases from V and 2 bases from J; bases unmatched to any gene: 4. In nucleotides, the CDR3 is TGTGCCAGCAGCGCGGGGACTAGCGGACCCTACGAGCAGTACTTC. The encoded protein is CASSAGTSGPYEQYF.

Only one count was recorded for this clone. The CDR3 region has the DNA TGTGCCACCAGTGATCCCACGTCGGGGGGGAGGTACGAGCAGTACTTC. It specifies CATSDPTSGGRYEQYF. The chain is built from TRBV24-1 and TRBJ2-7; 8 positions match TRBD2. The CDR3 is made up of 16 amino acids. CDR1 is KGHDR and CDR2 is SFDVKD in the germline V gene. With 3 bases clipped from V and 4 bases from J, the junction kept 10 bases outside the gene matches.

This clone was counted between two and nine times. J is TRBJ2-3 and V is TRBV25-1; possibly TRBD1 for D (6 bases). V was cut by 3 bases and J by 3 bases, with 10 bases left in between. Germline V gene data show CDR1 as MGHDK and CDR2 as SYGVNS. The CDR3 has 14 residues. The CDR3 DNA is TGTGCCAGCAGTGACCTGAGGGGGACAGATACGCAGTATTTT. Encoded protein: CASSDLRGTDTQYF. Full variable domain (missing parts from reference TRBV25-1 and TRBJ2-3): EADIYQTPRYLVIGTGKKITLECSQTMGHDKMYWYQQDPGMELHLIHYSYGVNSTEKGDLSSESTVSRIRTEHFPLTLESARPSHTSQYLCASSDLRGTDTQYFGPGTRLTVL.

The chain employs TRBV10-2 and TRBJ2-6; D is perhaps TRBD2 (6 bases). Germline V lookup: CDR1 WSHSY, CDR2 SAAADI. The CDR3 is made up of 19 amino acids. V lost 0 bases to trimming and J lost 0 bases, with 15 bases between them. The CDR3 bases are TGCGCCAGCAGTGAGTCGGGGGGTAGTGGGATCTCTGGGGCCAACGTCCTGACTTTC. It is translated as CASSESGGSGISGANVLTF.